A few counts support the clone carrying this TCR beta chain. This specimen belongs to a study of blood T cell repertoires in COVID-19. Adults between roughly 18 and 90 years of age took part from under 30 US areas. Cohort allocation depended upon clinical history that participants reported. V lost 4 bases, J lost 10 bases, and 14 bases stayed unmatched. The germline gives CDR1 SGHRS, CDR2 YFSETQ. This CDR3 contains 17 residues. Using immunoSEQ multiplex PCR, the repertoire was profiled, and TCRdb retains in-frame clones only, with some absent. The data hold a few hundred thousand clones, with 80% to 85% observed a single time.

The chain is built from TRBV5-1 and TRBJ1-6; 10 bases match TRBD1. This clonotype was obtained from a man aged 35 to 55 who had been exposed to COVID-19. Sequences were obtained from PBMCs or T cells enriched from blood (not recorded which). CDR3 amino acids: CASSPSTGGAAMSPLHF. CDR3 coding DNA: TGCGCCAGCAGCCCTTCGACAGGGGGCGCCGCGATGTCACCCCTCCACTTT.